One and the same sample provided the 17 T cell receptor beta chains below, sequenced in a study of blood T cell repertoires in COVID-19. Only in-frame clones appear in the TCRdb table, and some are missing; sequencing was by immunoSEQ multiplex PCR. The sample has roughly 180,000 clones, roughly 86% seen once. Specimen: PBMCs or T cells enriched from blood (not recorded which). The origin of the receptors is a woman between 25 and 40 years old who had recovered from COVID-19.

This chain links TRBV6-5 with TRBJ2-7, with D possibly matching TRBD2 (6 bases). This CDR3 spans 14 amino acids. Deletions cut 5 bases from V and 7 bases from J, with 18 bases between. Germline assignment: CDR1 MNHEY and CDR2 SVGAGI. The DNA of the CDR3 is TGTGCCAGCAGTCCCCGGCGGGGTGGCGGAGAGCAGTACTTC. It is translated as CASSPRRGGGEQYF.

The genes are TRBV3-1 (or the pseudogene TRBV3-2) and TRBJ2-7; D not resolved. The V gene lost 0 bases and the J gene lost 0 bases, with 6 bases spanning the gap. This CDR3 spans 14 amino acids. Germline V gives CDR1 LGHDT, CDR2 YNNKEL (reference sequence). This CDR3 is CASSQDSFSYEQYF. DNA of the CDR3: TGTGCCAGCAGCCAAGACAGTTTCTCCTACGAGCAGTACTTC.

This chain uses TRBV9 with TRBJ1-1; possibly TRBD1 for D (5 bases). Germline V gene data show CDR1 as SGDLS and CDR2 as YYNGEE. The V end lost 0 bases, the J end lost 3 bases, and 12 bases lay between the germline ends. CDR3 size: 15 residues. As DNA, the CDR3 is TGTGCCAGCAGCGTAGGTGGGGCGCTCGACACTGAAGCTTTCTTT. Amino acid sequence: CASSVGGALDTEAFF.

The chain has TRBV29-1 and TRBJ2-2, with D possibly TRBD1 on 6 matching bases. Germline V lookup: CDR1 SQVTM, CDR2 ANQGSEA. The CDR3 runs 12 residues. V shed 4 bases and J shed 5 bases, with 8 bases lying between them. CDR3 sequence (DNA): TGCAGCGTTGCTACAGGGACCGGGGAGCTGTTTTTT. Translated, it gives CSVATGTGELFF.

This chain's CDR3 is CATSGRTDTQYF. The DNA of the CDR3 is TGTGCCACTAGCGGGAGAACAGATACGCAGTATTTT. This chain links TRBV28 with TRBJ2-3, with 10 bases lining up with TRBD2. CDR1 and CDR2 from the germline V gene are MDHEN and SYDVKM. Unmatched junction bases numbered 1, after V lost 10 bases and J lost 3 bases. This CDR3 region has 12 residues.

V is TRBV27 and J is TRBJ2-7, with 10 bases aligning to TRBD1. Germline V gene lookup returns CDR1 MNHEY and CDR2 SMNVEV (reference sequence). The CDR3 contains 15 residues. V dropped 5 bases and J dropped 3; count of bases not matched to a gene: 7. The CDR3 DNA reads as TGTGCCAGCAGTCTCACCGGGACAGGGGACTACGAGCAGTACTTC. It specifies CASSLTGTGDYEQYF.

This clone appeared once. The chain employs TRBV28 and TRBJ1-1, with no clear D. Germline V CDR1 and CDR2: MDHEN, SYDVKM. The CDR3 length is 14 residues. Trimming stripped 3 bases from V and 3 bases from J, with 11 bases between. Here the CDR3 DNA reads TGTGCCAGCAGTTTCGGTTCGGTGGACACTGAAGCTTTCTTT. This encodes CASSFGSVDTEAFF. Variable domain in full (rest from reference TRBV28 and TRBJ1-1): DVKVTQSSRYLVKRTGEKVFLECVQDMDHENMFWYRQDPGLGLRLIYFSYDVKMKEKGDIPEGYSVSREKKERFSLILESASTNQTSMYLCASSFGSVDTEAFFGQGTRLTVV.

The chain employs TRBV6-5 and TRBJ1-2; 9 bases agree with TRBD1. V lost 6 bases to trimming and J lost 8 bases; unmatched junction nucleotides: 7. Germline V gene sequence: CDR1 MNHEY, CDR2 SVGAGI. This CDR3 is built from 13 residues. In nucleotides, the CDR3 is TGTGCCAGCAGGCCCGGGACAGGGAGGGGCTACACCTTC. Protein: CASRPGTGRGYTF.

This clone showed up just a few times. The rearrangement joins TRBV5-1 to TRBJ1-2; 7 bases agree with TRBD1. V lost 0 bases and J lost 5; bases outside the gene matches: 4. This CDR3 contains 14 residues. Germline V gene data show CDR1 as SGHRS and CDR2 as YFSETQ. In nucleotides, the CDR3 is TGCGCCAGCAGCTTGGAGGGGGCGCGTTATGGCTACACCTTC. Amino acid sequence: CASSLEGARYGYTF.

The CDR3 sequence is CASSPRPGTGGNTGELFF. The CDR3 bases are TGTGCCAGCAGTCCGCGGCCTGGGACAGGGGGGAACACCGGGGAGCTGTTTTTT. The chain combines TRBV27 with TRBJ2-2; 11 nucleotides agree with TRBD1. V lost 5 bases, J lost 1 base, and 9 bases stayed unmatched. The germline V gene encodes CDR1 MNHEY and CDR2 SMNVEV (reference sequence). The length of the CDR3 is 18 residues.

This clone has only a few counts. V and J are TRBV7-9 and TRBJ1-1, with 11 bases lining up with TRBD1. Trimming cost V 5 bases and J 3 bases; bases outside gene matches: 2. The CDR3 length is 14 residues. Germline assignment: CDR1 SEHNR and CDR2 FQNEAQ (reference sequence). Written as DNA, the CDR3 is TGTGCCAGCAGCCTGGGACAGGGGGACACTGAAGCTTTCTTT. Translated: CASSLGQGDTEAFF.

The gene calls are TRBV27 and TRBJ1-1, with unresolved D. From germline, CDR1 is MNHEY and CDR2 SMNVEV (reference sequence). The CDR3 is 15 amino acids. V lost 5 bases and J lost 0, with 13 bases in between. This chain's CDR3 is CASSERITMNTEAFF. The DNA for the CDR3 is TGTGCCAGCAGTGAGCGGATAACTATGAACACTGAAGCTTTCTTT.

The chain carries TRBV6-5 and TRBJ1-1, with D perhaps TRBD1 (6 bases). Trimming removed 8 bases from V and 0 bases from J, with 10 bases in between. CDR1 and CDR2 from the germline V gene are MNHEY and SVGAGI. This CDR3 spans 13 amino acids. The CDR3 nucleotides are TGTGCCAGCCGACAGGCCATGAACACTGAAGCTTTCTTT. It yields the protein CASRQAMNTEAFF.

The chain combines TRBV7-6 with TRBJ2-3; 7 nucleotides agree with TRBD1. Looked up from germline, CDR1 is SGHVS and CDR2 is FNYEAQ. J was trimmed by 3 bases and V by 2 bases; bases with no gene match: 5. The CDR3 loop spans 15 amino acids. The CDR3 sequence is CASSLIEGATDTQYF. DNA of the CDR3: TGTGCCAGCAGCTTAATAGAGGGGGCGACAGATACGCAGTATTTT.

The J gene is TRBJ1-1, the V gene TRBV19; perhaps TRBD1 as D (6 bases). Germline V lookup: CDR1 LNHDA, CDR2 SQIVND (reference sequence). V was clipped by 10 bases and J by 9 bases, with 12 bases between them. The CDR3 covers 10 residues. CDR3 coding DNA: TGTGCCACGTACGGGACAAAAGCTTTCTTT. Protein: CATYGTKAFF. Complete variable domain (other parts from reference TRBV19 and TRBJ1-1): DGGITQSPKYLFRKEGQNVTLSCEQNLNHDAMYWYRQDPGQGLRLIYYSQIVNDFQKGDIAEGYSVSREKKESFPLTVTSAQKNPTAFYLCATYGTKAFFGQGTRLTVV.

The genes are TRBV5-8 and TRBJ2-7; 7 nucleotides line up with TRBD1. The CDR3 length is 14 residues. Trimming at V came to 4 bases and at J to 2 bases, leaving 6 bases not matched to a gene. Germline V gene lookup returns CDR1 SGHTS and CDR2 YDEGEE. CDR3 in DNA: TGTGCCAGCAGCCTCCAGGGGGTCACCTACGAGCAGTACTTC. Amino acids: CASSLQGVTYEQYF.

This clone was seen only a few times. The chain couples TRBV11-2 to TRBJ1-5; unclear D gene. The CDR3 has 15 amino acids. Germline-derived CDR1 and CDR2 are SGHAT and FQNNGV. V was clipped by 2 bases and J by 4 bases, with 12 bases between them. The CDR3 region is CASSLYGEANQPQHF. CDR3 DNA sequence: TGTGCCAGCAGCTTATACGGGGAGGCTAATCAGCCCCAGCATTTT.